This TCR beta chain originates from a study of cytotoxic CD8 clonotypes in ibrutinib-treated CLL. In this sample, this clone turned up a few times. Libraries were prepared by immunoSEQ multiplex PCR; TCRdb keeps only in-frame clonotypes and omits some of them. The table has around 97,000 clones, 70% to 80% seen once. CDR3 length: 18 amino acids. Germline-derived CDR1 and CDR2 are SGHTA and FQGNSA. Trimming removed 4 bases from V and 0 bases from J; junction bases left unmatched: 6. The rearrangement uses TRBV7-2 and TRBJ2-3, with 14 bases that match TRBD2. Sequencing used PBMCs, obtained after 12 months of ibrutinib treatment. The source of this sequence is a human donor with chronic lymphocytic leukemia. The CDR3 nucleotides read TGTGCCAGCAGCTCCGGACTAGCGGGGGGCCTTAGCACAGATACGCAGTATTTT. This gives the protein CASSSGLAGGLSTDTQYF.